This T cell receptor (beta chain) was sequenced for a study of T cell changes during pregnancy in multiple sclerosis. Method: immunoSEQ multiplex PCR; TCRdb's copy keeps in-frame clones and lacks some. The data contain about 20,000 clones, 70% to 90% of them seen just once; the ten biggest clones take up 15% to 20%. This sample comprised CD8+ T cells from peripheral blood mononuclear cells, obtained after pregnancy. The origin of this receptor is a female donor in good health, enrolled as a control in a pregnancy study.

CDR3 in amino acids: CASSFRREQGEQYF. Here the CDR3 DNA reads TGTGCCAGTAGCTTCCGTCGGGAACAGGGCGAGCAGTACTTC. V usage is TRBV19 and J usage is TRBJ2-7, with D perhaps matching TRBD1 (6 bases). The V gene's germline CDR1 is LNHDA and CDR2 SQIVND (reference sequence). The CDR3 is made up of 14 amino acids. Deletions cut 6 bases from V and 6 bases from J, with 18 bases between.